These 31 T cell receptor beta chains originate from one sample sequenced in a study of T cells after posttransplantation cyclophosphamide. TCRdb keeps only in-frame clones here, not all; method: immunoSEQ multiplex PCR. The table lists 37,000 or so clones, with no singletons. Material for sequencing was PBMCs. The receptors derive from a man aged 30-40 years in good health and a related stem cell transplant donor.

This clone was seen repeatedly, ten times or more. V is TRBV18 and J is TRBJ2-7; 7 positions agree with TRBD1. This CDR3 is 13 amino acids long. J was trimmed by 3 bases and V by 2 bases; bases with no gene match: 1. Germline V gene lookup returns CDR1 KGHSH and CDR2 LQKENI. CDR3 in DNA: TGTGCCAGCTCACCATGGACAGGCTACGAGCAGTACTTC. This gives the protein CASSPWTGYEQYF.

This clone was counted many times. V gene TRBV9 combines with J gene TRBJ1-3; 8 bases line up with TRBD1. The CDR3 length is 15 residues. Germline CDR1 is SGDLS and CDR2 is YYNGEE. Losses at the gene ends were 3 bases for V and 4 bases for J; bases not matched to a gene: 6. The CDR3 protein is CASSGTQGAGNTIYF. The CDR3 nucleotides are TGTGCCAGCAGCGGAACTCAGGGGGCCGGAAACACCATATATTTT.

The chain couples TRBV15 to TRBJ2-5, with D perhaps TRBD1 (5 bases). V lost 3 bases to trimming and J lost 1 base, with 6 bases between them. Germline assignment: CDR1 LNHNV and CDR2 YYDKDF (reference sequence). This CDR3 spans 13 amino acids. The CDR3 region is CATSRDTQETQYF. CDR3 sequence (DNA): TGTGCCACCAGCAGGGACACCCAAGAGACCCAGTACTTC.

In this sample, this clone turned up many times. The rearrangement links TRBV6-5 to TRBJ1-1; no reliable D call. The ends were cut back, 6 bases at V and 0 bases at J, with 11 bases in the middle. Germline V CDR1 and CDR2: MNHEY, SVGAGI. CDR3 length: 14 residues. As DNA, the CDR3 is TGTGCCAGCAGAGACACAGCTTTGAACACTGAAGCTTTCTTT. Translation: CASRDTALNTEAFF.

This clone was picked up many times. V and J are TRBV10-3 and TRBJ1-1; a possible D gene is TRBD1 (5 bases). CDR1 is ENHRY and CDR2 is SYGVKD in the germline V gene. The CDR3 consists of 15 residues. The V gene lost 3 bases and the J gene lost 0 bases, with 11 bases spanning the gap. The CDR3 is CAISDPGQMNTEAFF. The CDR3 nucleotides read TGTGCCATCAGTGACCCAGGGCAGATGAACACTGAAGCTTTCTTT.

There are a few counts of this clone. The DNA for the CDR3 is TGTGCCAGCAGTTTCATCCGGGGTGAAGCTTTCTTT. It yields the protein CASSFIRGEAFF. The chain has TRBV12-3 or TRBV12-4 and TRBJ1-1, with unresolved D. V lost 3 bases, J lost 7 bases, and 9 bases lay in between. The CDR3 length is 12 residues.

This clone was seen a handful of times. This chain joins TRBV12-5 and TRBJ2-5; D gene unclear. Germline CDR1 LGHNT, CDR2 FRNRAP. This CDR3 is built from 13 residues. Trimming left V 5 bases short and J 2 bases short, with 9 bases between. The CDR3 loop is CASGPSRQETQYF. The CDR3 bases are TGTGCTAGTGGTCCGTCTCGGCAAGAGACCCAGTACTTC.

In this sample, this clone turned up many times. The chain combines TRBV7-9 with TRBJ1-6; weak D call: TRBD1 (5 bases). CDR1 and CDR2 from the germline V gene are SEHNR and FQNEAQ (reference sequence). V lost 6 bases and J lost 8, with 11 bases in between. This CDR3 region has 13 residues. The CDR3 loop is CASSRGTDSPLHF. CDR3 coding DNA: TGTGCCAGCAGTCGGGGGACGGATTCACCCCTCCACTTT.

The sample holds a few counts of this clone. This chain uses TRBV29-1 with TRBJ2-5; 7 bases align to TRBD2. The CDR3 runs to 16 residues. V lost 3 bases, J lost 5 bases, and 15 bases stayed unmatched. The germline gives CDR1 SQVTM, CDR2 ANQGSEA. The DNA for the CDR3 is TGCAGCGTTGATGGGACTACCCGCGGGTGGTCGGAGACCCAGTACTTC. Translated, it gives CSVDGTTRGWSETQYF.

This clone came up many times. The chain carries TRBV5-1 and TRBJ2-6; 10 positions match TRBD1. The ends lost 3 bases at V and 2 bases at J; junction bases unmatched: 17. The CDR3 has 21 amino acids. Germline assignment: CDR1 SGHRS and CDR2 YFSETQ. The CDR3 is CASSSVPGQGNGNAGANVLTF. CDR3 DNA: TGCGCCAGCAGCTCGGTCCCGGGACAGGGGAATGGGAACGCTGGGGCCAACGTCCTGACTTTC.

This clone was observed at least ten times. This rearrangement joins TRBV2 to TRBJ1-3; tentatively, D is TRBD1 (6 bases). V dropped 5 bases and J dropped 11 bases, with 16 bases sitting between them. This CDR3 is built from 13 residues. Germline V CDR1 and CDR2: SNHLY, FYNNEI. CDR3 coding DNA: TGTGCCAGCAGTCTTACAGGGAGTCGAGCCATATATTTT. This translates into CASSLTGSRAIYF.

This clone was detected ten times or more. The V gene is TRBV2, the J gene TRBJ1-6; TRBD1 aligns across 8 bases. From germline, CDR1 is SNHLY and CDR2 FYNNEI. V was pared by 6 bases and J by 9 bases, with 10 bases of the junction left unmatched. This CDR3 contains 15 residues. The CDR3 DNA reads as TGTGCCAGCAGACCGGACAGGGCTGGGGGTTCACCCCTCCACTTT. This translates into CASRPDRAGGSPLHF.

This clone was recorded at least ten times. The chain links TRBV11-3 to TRBJ1-1; D is unresolved. V was shortened by 0 bases and J by 6 bases, with 8 bases between the two germline ends. Germline CDR1 and CDR2: SGHNT and YENEEA. The CDR3 loop spans 13 amino acids. The CDR3 reads CASSLDLLSEAFF. The CDR3 bases are TGTGCCAGCAGCTTAGATCTGTTATCTGAAGCTTTCTTT.

This chain uses TRBV5-1 with TRBJ2-3; TRBD1 agrees at 7 bases. The CDR3 is 15 amino acids. J was trimmed by 1 base and V by 4 bases; bases with no gene match: 6. Germline CDR1 SGHRS, CDR2 YFSETQ. The CDR3 DNA is TGCGCCAGCAGCGGAACCGGGACAGGCACAGATACGCAGTATTTT. This sequence encodes CASSGTGTGTDTQYF.

Ten or more counts support this clone. The chain uses TRBV28 and TRBJ2-5; 10 bases align to TRBD1. CDR1 and CDR2 from the germline V gene are MDHEN and SYDVKM. The length of the CDR3 is 15 residues. V lost 2 bases and J lost 5; bases outside the gene matches: 5. The DNA of the CDR3 is TGTGCCAGCAGTTTAGGGACAGGGGCGGGGGAGACCCAGTACTTC. Translating it yields CASSLGTGAGETQYF.

Ten or more counts support this clone. This rearrangement joins TRBV4-3 to TRBJ1-2; D not certain. CDR1 LGHNA and CDR2 YSLEER come from the germline V gene. CDR3 size: 14 residues. Trimming pared 0 bases from V and 2 bases from J, leaving 7 bases between. CDR3 sequence: CASSQDIVNYGYTF. The CDR3 nucleotides are TGCGCCAGCAGCCAAGATATAGTAAACTATGGCTACACCTTC.

This clone was picked up many times. The chain recombines TRBV7-3 with TRBJ2-3, with D possibly being TRBD2 (7 bases). The CDR3 covers 15 residues. Germline CDR1 is SGHTA and CDR2 is FQGTGA. With 6 bases removed from V and 4 bases from J, the gap between germline ends came to 17 bases. This CDR3 reads CASSITGGRSDTQYF. The DNA of the CDR3 is TGTGCCAGCAGTATAACGGGGGGCAGGTCAGATACGCAGTATTTT. Variable domain in full (rest from reference TRBV7-3 and TRBJ2-3): GAGVSQTPSNKVTEKGKYVELRCDPISGHTALYWYRQSLGQGPEFLIYFQGTGAADDSGLPNDRFFAVRPEGSVSTLKIQRTERGDSAVYLCASSITGGRSDTQYFGPGTRLTVL.

In this sample, this clone turned up many times. V usage is TRBV6-4 and J usage is TRBJ1-1; maybe TRBD1 (5 bases). The length of the CDR3 is 13 residues. Germline lookup yields CDR1 MRHNA and CDR2 SNTAGT. V was shortened by 5 bases and J by 1 base, with 8 bases between the two germline ends. In DNA form, the CDR3 reads TGTGCCAGCAGTTCCACAGGGAACACTGAAGCTTTCTTT. Its translation is CASSSTGNTEAFF.

This clone was observed many times. V usage is TRBV7-2 and J usage is TRBJ2-3, with 10 nucleotides matching TRBD2. CDR3 length: 18 amino acids. Trimming at V came to 5 bases and at J to 2 bases, leaving 13 bases not matched to a gene. Germline V lookup: CDR1 SGHTA, CDR2 FQGNSA. CDR3 loop: CASSLSGAGGRTTDTQYF. As DNA, the CDR3 is TGTGCCAGCAGCCTCTCCGGAGCGGGGGGGCGAACCACAGATACGCAGTATTTT.

This clone appeared many times. The chain carries TRBV7-9 and TRBJ2-7; a possible D gene is TRBD1 (5 bases). The CDR3 extends over 14 amino acids. V lost 2 bases and J lost 0, with 8 bases in between. Germline CDR1 reads SEHNR; CDR2 reads FQNEAQ (reference sequence). In DNA, the CDR3 is TGTGCCAGCAGCTTATCAGGGAACTCCTACGAGCAGTACTTC. Its protein product is CASSLSGNSYEQYF.

This clone was observed at least ten times. The gene calls are TRBV4-2 and TRBJ1-2; TRBD1 agrees at 7 bases. The CDR3 contains 15 residues. CDR1 is LGHNA, CDR2 YNFKEQ, per germline. After removal of 1 base from V and 7 bases from J, the junction contained 9 bases not matched to a gene. CDR3 sequence: CASSQGGQGVGGYTF. The DNA for the CDR3 is TGTGCCAGCAGCCAAGGGGGCCAGGGGGTCGGTGGCTACACCTTC.

In its sample, this clone was seen many times. This chain connects TRBV2 to TRBJ1-6, with 9 bases that match TRBD1. Germline values: CDR1 SNHLY, CDR2 FYNNEI. The CDR3 has 13 amino acids. J lost 10 bases, V lost 5 bases, and 3 bases had no gene match. The CDR3 loop is CASSRDRDSPLHF. The CDR3, as DNA: TGTGCCAGCAGTCGGGACAGGGACTCACCCCTCCACTTT.

There are a few counts of this clone. This chain uses TRBV9 with TRBJ2-3; 9 bases match TRBD1. Germline assignment: CDR1 SGDLS and CDR2 YYNGEE. Losses at the gene ends were 4 bases for V and 6 bases for J; bases not matched to a gene: 9. The CDR3 has 15 amino acids. The CDR3 DNA sequence: TGTGCCAGCAGCCCCCGGGACAGGGACATCGATACGCAGTATTTT. As protein: CASSPRDRDIDTQYF.

This clone was picked up a small number of times. This chain connects TRBV5-4 to TRBJ2-5; D gene uncertain. Germline CDR1 and CDR2: SGHNT and YYREEE (reference sequence). The CDR3 covers 13 residues. Trimming stripped 1 base from V and 3 bases from J, with 7 bases between. CDR3 amino acids: CASSLFIEETQYF. The CDR3 DNA sequence: TGTGCCAGCAGCTTGTTCATAGAAGAGACCCAGTACTTC.

This clone occurred many times. This chain joins TRBV6-2 or TRBV6-3 and TRBJ1-5; D is possibly TRBD1 (5 bases). This CDR3 is built from 15 residues. The V gene lost 2 bases and the J gene lost 1 base, with 9 bases spanning the gap. The germline V gene encodes CDR1 MNHEY and CDR2 SVGEGT. This CDR3 reads CASSYAGTSNQPQHF. The CDR3 DNA sequence: TGTGCCAGCAGTTACGCGGGGACCAGCAATCAGCCCCAGCATTTT.

This clone was observed at least ten times. The CDR3 nucleotides read TGTGCCAGTAGTAACCAGATTAATCAGCCCCAGCATTTT. Translated, it gives CASSNQINQPQHF. This chain connects TRBV19 to TRBJ1-5; D gene ambiguous. Looked up from germline, CDR1 is LNHDA and CDR2 is SQIVND (reference sequence). V lost 4 bases and J 4 bases, leaving 8 bases between the germline ends. The CDR3 has 13 amino acids.

V gene TRBV5-1 combines with J gene TRBJ2-5; weak D call: TRBD2 (7 bases). In germline, CDR1 is SGHRS, CDR2 YFSETQ. V gave up 4 bases and J gave up 0 bases, with 19 bases separating them. CDR3 length: 17 amino acids. The CDR3 spells CASSGSKGGYYQETQYF. In nucleotides, the CDR3 is TGCGCCAGCAGCGGGTCCAAGGGGGGGTACTACCAAGAGACCCAGTACTTC.

This clone was observed a handful of times. The chain carries TRBV25-1 and TRBJ1-2; 8 bases agree with TRBD1. Germline V gene lookup returns CDR1 MGHDK and CDR2 SYGVNS. The CDR3 loop spans 13 amino acids. V lost 4 bases to trimming and J lost 8 bases; unmatched junction nucleotides: 6. In nucleotides, the CDR3 is TGTGCCAGCAGTGTCACAGGGGGATCAGGCTACACCTTC. This translates into CASSVTGGSGYTF.

This clone was recorded at least ten times. The chain employs TRBV10-3 and TRBJ1-1, with no clear D. CDR1 is ENHRY and CDR2 is SYGVKD in the germline V gene. V dropped 0 bases and J dropped 0 bases, with 8 bases sitting between them. The CDR3 is 15 amino acids. CDR3 residues: CAISESFEVNTEAFF. The CDR3 region has the DNA TGTGCCATCAGTGAGTCTTTTGAGGTGAACACTGAAGCTTTCTTT.

The chain joins TRBV5-6 to TRBJ2-5; tentatively, D is TRBD2 (5 bases). CDR1 is SGHDT and CDR2 is YYEEEE in the germline V gene. Trimming shortened V by 6 bases and J by 2 bases, and 14 bases separated the two germline ends. The CDR3 totals 14 residues. The chain's CDR3 is CASTPTGIQETQYF. DNA for the CDR3: TGTGCCAGCACCCCGACGGGGATTCAAGAGACCCAGTACTTC.

This clone was seen at least ten times. The rearrangement joins TRBV6-1 to TRBJ1-2; D is possibly TRBD1 (5 bases). Per the germline V gene, CDR1 is MNHNS and CDR2 is SASEGT. This CDR3 has 14 amino acids. The V end was cut by 5 bases, the J end by 3 bases, with 13 bases between. CDR3 DNA: TGTGCCAGCAGTCCTGTAGGGGCTGACTATGGCTACACCTTC. It is translated as CASSPVGADYGYTF.